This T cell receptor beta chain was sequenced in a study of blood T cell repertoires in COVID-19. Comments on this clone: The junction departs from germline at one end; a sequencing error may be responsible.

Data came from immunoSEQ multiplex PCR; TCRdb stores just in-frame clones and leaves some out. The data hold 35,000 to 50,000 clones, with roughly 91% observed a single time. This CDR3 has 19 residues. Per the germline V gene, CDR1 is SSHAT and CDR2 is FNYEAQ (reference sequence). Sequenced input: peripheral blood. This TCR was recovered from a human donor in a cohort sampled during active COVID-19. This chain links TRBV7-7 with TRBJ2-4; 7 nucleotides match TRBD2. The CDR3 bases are TGTGCTAGCAGCTTAGGTGAGCGGGGCTATCCAAGAGCCAAAAACATTCAGTACTTC. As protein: CASSLGERGYPRAKNIQYF.